This T cell receptor beta chain was sequenced for a study of cytomegalovirus exposure and HLA in healthy donors. V lost 5 bases to trimming and J lost 1 base; unmatched junction nucleotides: 7. CDR1 and CDR2 (germline): SGHTA, FQGNSA. The CDR3 is made up of 15 amino acids. The PCR had 60 Vbeta and 13 Jbeta primers. Sequencing used immunoSEQ multiplex PCR; TCRdb keeps in-frame clones, though not all of them. Of 150,000 to 200,000 clones in the sample, 70% to 90% are singletons; the top ten hold about 2%. The count of this clone is one. No antigen is known for it. General observations from the study: Among TCR sequences, most were rare, though some public TCRs appeared in many donors. Reports credit the classifier with highly specific, highly sensitive diagnosis of cytomegalovirus status.

Likely unrecorded immune exposures existed in these nominally healthy donors. The sequence derives from a man between 18 and 35 years old in good health and CMV-seropositive. The specimen sequenced was PBMCs. The genes are TRBV7-2 and TRBJ1-2; 7 nucleotides align to TRBD1. The chain's CDR3 is CASSLGTAINYGYTF. The CDR3 bases are TGTGCCAGCAGCCTCGGGACAGCGATTAACTATGGCTACACCTTC.